This T cell receptor beta chain came from a study of blood T cell repertoires in COVID-19. This table comes from immunoSEQ multiplex PCR, and its TCRdb copy is limited to in-frame clones, with some not included. The table records around 150,000 clones, 85% of them present only once. Germline CDR1 and CDR2: SGDLS and YYNGEE. Trimming at V came to 2 bases and at J to 4 bases, leaving 5 bases not matched to a gene. The CDR3 extends over 15 amino acids. This clone has only one observation. The V call is TRBV9, the J call TRBJ2-1, with 8 bases matching TRBD1. Sequencing used peripheral blood. The TCR was taken from a woman between 55 and 75 years old with COVID-19, enrolled during active disease. As DNA, the CDR3 is TGTGCCAGCAGCGTCGCCGGGACAGGATACAATGAGCAGTTCTTC. It is translated as CASSVAGTGYNEQFF.